This record looks at one TCR beta chain sequence and its context. What it binds is not known. Trimming took off 2 bases at V and 8 bases at J, with 12 bases between the two ends. The CDR3 covers 13 residues. Per germline, CDR1 SNHLY and CDR2 FYNNEI. Repertoires were generated with immunoSEQ multiplex PCR, while TCRdb's copy carries only in-frame clones and drops some. Of about 63,000 clones in the sample, 83% are singletons; the top ten hold 5% to 6.5%. The data were taken from a study of T cell responses to AZD1222 COVID-19 vaccine. The study's findings and limits: After the peak T cell response, and only then, were repertoires sampled. At study baseline, merely a handful of AZD1222 recipients were seropositive. The CD4 TCRs associated with vaccination extended across spike and predominated at 160-218 and 743-854.

This TCR was sampled from an adult who received the AZD1222 COVID-19 vaccine. Source: peripheral blood, taken 28 days after the second AZD1222 dose. This sequence joins TRBV2 and TRBJ1-2; possibly TRBD1 for D (5 bases). For the CDR3, the DNA is TGTGCCAGCAGTGAAATCTGGGGGGAGGGCTACACCTTC. Protein: CASSEIWGEGYTF.